This entry lists 19 T cell receptor beta chains sequenced from one sample in a study of blood T cell repertoires in COVID-19. TCRdb's copy holds only in-frame clones and misses some; the assay was immunoSEQ multiplex PCR. The sample consists of some 290,000 clones, about nine tenths of them appearing once. Specimen: peripheral blood. The source is a young woman with COVID-19, enrolled during active disease.

The chain has TRBV6-1 and TRBJ1-1, with TRBD1 matching over 8 bases. This CDR3 has 13 residues. Losses at the gene ends were 1 base for V and 11 bases for J; bases not matched to a gene: 6. Germline V gives CDR1 MNHNS, CDR2 SASEGT. The CDR3 bases are TGTGCCAGCAGTGAAGTGCCACAGGGGGACGCTTTCTTT. It specifies CASSEVPQGDAFF.

This rearrangement joins TRBV11-2 to TRBJ2-2, with D hard to call. Trimming removed 5 bases from V and 1 base from J, with 17 bases in between. There are 17 residues in the CDR3. The germline CDR1 and CDR2 sequences are SGHAT and FQNNGV. CDR3 region: CASSPRRRRRNTGELFF. Here the CDR3 DNA reads TGTGCCAGCAGCCCCCGACGGCGGCGCAGGAACACCGGGGAGCTGTTTTTT.

This clone was counted once. Other nucleotide sequences from this sample produce the same CDR3. The V call is TRBV7-9, the J call TRBJ2-1; the D gene is possibly TRBD2 (6 bases). Trimming cost V 5 bases and J 0 bases, with 11 bases left between them. This CDR3 has 15 amino acids. Germline V lookup: CDR1 SEHNR, CDR2 FQNEAQ (reference sequence). This chain's CDR3 is CASSPSGSSYNEQFF. The DNA of the CDR3 is TGTGCCAGCAGCCCGTCCGGGAGCTCCTACAATGAGCAGTTCTTC.

The V gene is TRBV12-5, the J gene TRBJ2-3; D is uncertain. Per the germline V gene, CDR1 is LGHNT and CDR2 is FRNRAP. The V end lost 5 bases, the J end lost 5 bases, and 8 bases lay between the germline ends. This CDR3 is 12 amino acids long. This CDR3 reads CASGLSGDTQYF. The CDR3 DNA is TGTGCTAGTGGTCTTTCCGGAGATACGCAGTATTTT.

The chain couples TRBV9 to TRBJ1-2; D is possibly TRBD1 (5 bases). CDR1 is SGDLS and CDR2 is YYNGEE in the germline V gene. Trimming took off 3 bases at V and 2 bases at J, with 14 bases between the two ends. The CDR3 loop spans 15 amino acids. As DNA, the CDR3 is TGTGCCAGCAGCGCTACCCTGACAGAAAACTATGGCTACACCTTC. Its protein product is CASSATLTENYGYTF.

The gene calls are TRBV19 and TRBJ1-6; 7 bases map to TRBD1. Germline CDR1 reads LNHDA; CDR2 reads SQIVND (reference sequence). The CDR3 covers 13 residues. J lost 8 bases, V lost 7 bases, and 5 bases had no gene match. CDR3 in amino acids: CASTIDRDSPLHF. As DNA, the CDR3 is TGTGCCAGTACCATAGACAGGGATTCACCCCTCCACTTT.

This chain's CDR3 is CASSEEGQGGYNEQFF. For the CDR3, the DNA is TGTGCCAGCAGTGAAGAGGGACAGGGGGGATACAATGAGCAGTTCTTC. V usage is TRBV6-1 and J usage is TRBJ2-1; 11 positions match TRBD1. After removal of 1 base from V and 4 bases from J, the junction contained 3 bases not matched to a gene. The CDR3 is 16 amino acids. Germline values: CDR1 MNHNS, CDR2 SASEGT.

The CDR3 sequence: CASSTGTGVTEAFF. Here the CDR3 DNA reads TGCGCCAGCAGCACCGGGACAGGGGTCACTGAAGCTTTCTTT. The chain joins TRBV5-1 to TRBJ1-1; 10 bases agree with TRBD1. Trimming cost V 4 bases and J 4 bases; bases outside gene matches: 4. There are 14 residues in the CDR3. Germline values: CDR1 SGHRS, CDR2 YFSETQ.

CDR3 sequence reads: CASSLRDSRWNTEAFF. In DNA form, the CDR3 reads TGTGCCAGCAGCTTAAGGGACAGTCGATGGAACACTGAAGCTTTCTTT. The chain recombines TRBV7-9 with TRBJ1-1, with TRBD1 matching 7 bases. This CDR3 is built from 16 residues. The J segment lost 1 base and the V segment lost 2 bases, leaving 7 bases of the junction unmatched. Germline CDR1 and CDR2: SEHNR and FQNEAQ (reference sequence). Filled out from reference TRBV7-9 and TRBJ1-1, the complete variable domain reads DTGVSQNPRHKITKRGQNVTFRCDPISEHNRLYWYRQTLGQGPEFLTYFQNEAQLEKSRLLSDRFSAERPKGSFSTLEIQRTEQGDSAMYLCASSLRDSRWNTEAFFGQGTRLTVV.

This clone was picked up one time. The J gene is TRBJ1-2, the V gene TRBV28; TRBD1 matches 8 bases. The CDR3 length is 16 residues. J gave up 0 bases and V 6 bases, and 9 bases lay outside the gene matches. CDR1 and CDR2 (germline): MDHEN, SYDVKM. The DNA for the CDR3 is TGTGCCAGCAGCTTCCCGGGACAGGATCCTAACTATGGCTACACCTTC. As protein: CASSFPGQDPNYGYTF.

V gene TRBV28 combines with J gene TRBJ1-1; D uncertain. Trimming stripped 6 bases from V and 0 bases from J, with 11 bases between. CDR1 MDHEN and CDR2 SYDVKM come from the germline V gene. CDR3 size: 14 residues. The DNA of the CDR3 is TGTGCCAGCAGGCACCGGGATCTGAACACTGAAGCTTTCTTT. Amino acid sequence: CASRHRDLNTEAFF. Looking up the rest from reference TRBV28 and TRBJ1-1 gives the full variable domain: DVKVTQSSRYLVKRTGEKVFLECVQDMDHENMFWYRQDPGLGLRLIYFSYDVKMKEKGDIPEGYSVSREKKERFSLILESASTNQTSMYLCASRHRDLNTEAFFGQGTRLTVV.

CDR3: CASSLGGNSPLHF. CDR3 DNA sequence: TGTGCCAGCAGCTTGGGAGGAAATTCACCCCTCCACTTT. V and J are TRBV5-5 and TRBJ1-6; D remains ambiguous. CDR1 SGHKS and CDR2 YYEKEE come from the germline V gene (reference sequence). This CDR3 has 13 amino acids. The V end was cut by 0 bases, the J end by 7 bases, with 5 bases between.

The V gene is TRBV27, the J gene TRBJ2-3; 10 bases are a match to TRBD2. Germline CDR1 reads MNHEY; CDR2 reads SMNVEV (reference sequence). This CDR3 region has 18 residues. V shed 4 bases, J shed 3 bases, and the junction held 13 bases outside the gene matches. For the CDR3, the DNA is TGTGCCAGCAGTTCACCCAGCGGGGGGGCCCGGAGAACAGATACGCAGTATTTT. Protein sequence: CASSSPSGGARRTDTQYF.

The chain has TRBV11-2 and TRBJ2-7, with 12 bases fitting TRBD2. The CDR3 has 18 amino acids. CDR1 is SGHAT, CDR2 FQNNGV, per germline. V shed 0 bases and J 7 bases; nucleotides not matched to a gene: 13. CDR3 sequence (DNA): TGTGCCAGCAGCTTAGATTGGTCCGAGACTAGCGGGGGCTTTGAGCAGTACTTC. Translation gives CASSLDWSETSGGFEQYF.

The gene calls are TRBV2 and TRBJ1-5; TRBD1 agrees at 7 bases. With V trimmed by 6 bases and J by 7 bases, 6 bases remained unmatched. This CDR3 region has 13 residues. Per germline, CDR1 SNHLY and CDR2 FYNNEI. CDR3 nucleotides: TGTGCCAGCAGAGGAGACAGGGACCAGCCCCAGCATTTT. This gives the protein CASRGDRDQPQHF.

V usage is TRBV28 and J usage is TRBJ2-3; D uncertain. Trimming shortened V by 10 bases and J by 0 bases, and 23 bases separated the two germline ends. Germline CDR1 MDHEN, CDR2 SYDVKM. The CDR3 sequence is 17 residues long. CDR3 protein: CATFNFPSRKSTDTQYF. The CDR3 region has the DNA TGTGCCACCTTTAATTTCCCAAGCAGGAAAAGCACAGATACGCAGTATTTT. Filled out from reference TRBV28 and TRBJ2-3, the complete variable domain reads DVKVTQSSRYLVKRTGEKVFLECVQDMDHENMFWYRQDPGLGLRLIYFSYDVKMKEKGDIPEGYSVSREKKERFSLILESASTNQTSMYLCATFNFPSRKSTDTQYFGPGTRLTVL.

The rearrangement links TRBV18 to TRBJ1-2; 10 nucleotides match TRBD1. The trim removed 5 bases at V and 4 bases at J, leaving 7 bases unmatched. CDR3 length: 15 residues. Germline V gene lookup returns CDR1 KGHSH and CDR2 LQKENI. The DNA for the CDR3 is TGTGCCAGCTCAGTCGACAGGGGGCTAGGCTATGGCTACACCTTC. As protein: CASSVDRGLGYGYTF.

This sequence joins TRBV11-2 and TRBJ2-1; no firm D call. The germline CDR1 and CDR2 sequences are SGHAT and FQNNGV. V lost 6 bases and J 9 bases, leaving 15 bases between the germline ends. This CDR3 is 13 amino acids long. CDR3 DNA: TGTGCCAGCAGGACTTGGAAGCGTGGTGAGCAGTTCTTC. Translated: CASRTWKRGEQFF.

The chain has TRBV6-1 and TRBJ2-5; 12 positions agree with TRBD1. The CDR3 consists of 16 residues. Germline V CDR1 and CDR2: MNHNS, SASEGT. The ends lost 1 base at V and 6 bases at J; junction bases unmatched: 6. CDR3 sequence reads: CASSEGDRGRVKTQYF. CDR3 coding DNA: TGTGCCAGCAGTGAAGGGGACAGGGGGCGGGTTAAGACCCAGTACTTC.